This entry lists 5 T cell receptor beta chains sequenced from one sample in a study of a mutant IDH1 vaccine in newly diagnosed glioma. Their antigen targets remain unknown. Time point defined: week 47, end of study. In every dose of vaccine, 300 ug of mutant IDH1 20-mer peptide was given alongside topical imiquimod. Produced via immunoSEQ multiplex PCR; TCRdb's table is partial and in-frame only. Among about 56,000 clones listed, 75% were seen once. The sample in question was PBMCs, obtained from a glioma patient whose treatment included an IDH1 peptide vaccine. These TCRs come from a man in his fifties or sixties with glioma.

In nucleotides, the CDR3 is TGCGCCAGCAGGGGAGGGGATAGAGTCGGGGAGACCCAGTACTTC. Translation: CASRGGDRVGETQYF. The chain is built from TRBV5-1 and TRBJ2-5; TRBD2 matches at 7 bases. The CDR3 runs 15 residues. Unmatched junction bases numbered 12, after V lost 5 bases and J lost 5 bases. Germline lookup yields CDR1 SGHRS and CDR2 YFSETQ.

The sample holds a few counts of this clone. The V and J genes are TRBV5-1 and TRBJ2-7; 12 positions match TRBD1. Germline values: CDR1 SGHRS, CDR2 YFSETQ. This CDR3 spans 15 amino acids. Losses at the gene ends were 4 bases for V and 6 bases for J; bases not matched to a gene: 8. CDR3 nucleotide sequence: TGCGCCAGCAGCGGCGCGGGACAGGGGGCCATCGAGCAGTACTTC. Protein product: CASSGAGQGAIEQYF.

This clone was detected only once. This chain links TRBV6-1 with TRBJ1-3; possibly TRBD1 for D (6 bases). CDR1 and CDR2 (germline): MNHNS, SASEGT. The CDR3 covers 15 residues. The germline V and J ends were trimmed by 4 bases and 2 bases, with 12 bases remaining between them. The CDR3: CASSVGQITGNTIYF. The CDR3, as DNA: TGTGCCAGCAGTGTCGGACAGATCACTGGAAACACCATATATTTT.

The chain joins TRBV10-1 to TRBJ1-4, with D tentatively TRBD1 (6 bases). Germline-derived CDR1 and CDR2 are WNHNN and SYGVQD (reference sequence). This CDR3 has 15 residues. V was clipped by 6 bases and J by 6 bases, with 17 bases between them. The CDR3: CASSSSGQGHEKLFF. Written as DNA, the CDR3 is TGCGCCAGCAGCTCCTCGGGACAAGGGCATGAAAAACTGTTTTTT.

The chain has TRBV7-6 and TRBJ1-1; D might be TRBD1 (6 bases). The V and J ends lost 4 bases and 4 bases respectively, with 16 bases between them. This CDR3 region has 15 residues. The germline V gene has CDR1 SGHVS and CDR2 FNYEAQ. CDR3 region: CASSSDPKGGTEAFF. CDR3 bases: TGTGCCAGCAGCTCGGACCCCAAAGGGGGCACTGAAGCTTTCTTT.